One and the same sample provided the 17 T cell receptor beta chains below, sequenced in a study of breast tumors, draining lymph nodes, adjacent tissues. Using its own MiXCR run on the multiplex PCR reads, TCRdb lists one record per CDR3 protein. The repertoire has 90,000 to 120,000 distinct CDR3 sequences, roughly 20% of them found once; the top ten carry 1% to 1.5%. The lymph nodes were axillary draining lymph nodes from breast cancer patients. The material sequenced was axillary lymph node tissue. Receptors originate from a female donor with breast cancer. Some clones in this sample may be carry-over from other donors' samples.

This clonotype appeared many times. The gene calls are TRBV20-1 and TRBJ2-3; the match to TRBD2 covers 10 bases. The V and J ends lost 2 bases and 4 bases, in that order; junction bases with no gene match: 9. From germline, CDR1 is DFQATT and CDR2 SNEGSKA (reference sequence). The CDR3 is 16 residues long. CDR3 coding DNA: TGCAGTGCTAGACCCTTAGCGGGAGGAGGAGCAGATACGCAGTATTTT. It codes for CSARPLAGGGADTQYF.

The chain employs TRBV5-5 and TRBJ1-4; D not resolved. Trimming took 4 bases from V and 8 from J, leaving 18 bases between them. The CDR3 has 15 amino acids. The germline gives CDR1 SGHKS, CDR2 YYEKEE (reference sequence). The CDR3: CASSPTGREVEKLFF. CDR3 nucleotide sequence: TGTGCCAGCAGCCCCACGGGGAGGGAAGTCGAAAAACTGTTTTTT.

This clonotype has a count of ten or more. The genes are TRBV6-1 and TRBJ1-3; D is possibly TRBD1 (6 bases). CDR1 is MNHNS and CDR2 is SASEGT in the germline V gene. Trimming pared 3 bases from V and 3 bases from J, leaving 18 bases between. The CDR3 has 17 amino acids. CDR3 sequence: CASSDKDSREVGNTIYF. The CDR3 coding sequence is TGTGCCAGCAGTGATAAGGACAGCCGAGAGGTTGGAAACACCATATATTTT.

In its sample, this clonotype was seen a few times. CDR3 sequence: CASSPGTVTLQETQYF. CDR3 DNA sequence: TGTGCCAGCAGCCCCGGGACGGTTACCTTACAAGAGACCCAGTACTTC. V usage is TRBV3-1 and J usage is TRBJ2-5; D may match TRBD1 or TRBD2 (5 bases each). The CDR3 totals 16 residues. CDR1 and CDR2 (germline): LGHDT, YNNKEL (reference sequence). Trimming removed 4 bases from V and 2 bases from J, with 17 bases in between.

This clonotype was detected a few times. The DNA for the CDR3 is TGCGCCAGCAGCTGGACCGGGACAGGGATAAACATTCAGTACTTC. The encoded protein is CASSWTGTGINIQYF. This chain connects TRBV5-1 to TRBJ2-4; 9 bases align to TRBD1. V gave up 3 bases and J gave up 6 bases; unmatched junction bases: 7. Germline V CDR1 and CDR2: SGHRS, YFSETQ. This CDR3 spans 15 amino acids. The variable domain in full, with the rest retrieved from reference TRBV5-1 and TRBJ2-4, is KAGVTQTPRYLIKTRGQQVTLSCSPISGHRSVSWYQQTPGQGLQFLFEYFSETQRNKGNFPGRFSGRQFSNSRSEMNVSTLELGDSALYLCASSWTGTGINIQYFGAGTRLSVL.

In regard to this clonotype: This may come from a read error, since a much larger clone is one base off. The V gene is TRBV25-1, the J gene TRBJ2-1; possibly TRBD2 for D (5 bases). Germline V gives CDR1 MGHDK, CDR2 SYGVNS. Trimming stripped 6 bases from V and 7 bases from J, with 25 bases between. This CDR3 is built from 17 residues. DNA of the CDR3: TGTGCCAGCAGCCTTCGGACTCCGACTGGCTTTTGGAATGAGCAGTTCTTC. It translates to CASSLRTPTGFWNEQFF. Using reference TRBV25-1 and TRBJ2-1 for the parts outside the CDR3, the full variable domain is EADIYQTPRYLVIGTGKKITLECSQTMGHDKMYWYQQDPGMELHLIHYSYGVNSTEKGDLSSESTVSRIRTEHFPLTLESARPSHTSQYLCASSLRTPTGFWNEQFFGPGTRLTVL.

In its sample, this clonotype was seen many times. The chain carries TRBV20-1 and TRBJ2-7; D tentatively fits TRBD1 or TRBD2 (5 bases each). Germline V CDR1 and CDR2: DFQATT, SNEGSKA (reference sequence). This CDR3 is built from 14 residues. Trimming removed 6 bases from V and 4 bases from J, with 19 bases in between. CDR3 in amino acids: CSAQPGTGLYEQYF. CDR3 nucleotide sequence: TGCAGTGCACAGCCCGGGACCGGCCTTTACGAGCAGTACTTC.

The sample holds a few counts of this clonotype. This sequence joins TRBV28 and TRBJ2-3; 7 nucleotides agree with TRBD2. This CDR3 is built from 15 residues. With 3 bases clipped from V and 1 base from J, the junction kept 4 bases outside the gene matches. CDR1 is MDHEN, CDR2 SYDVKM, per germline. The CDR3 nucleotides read TGTGCCAGCAGTTTCGGGGGGTACGGCACAGATACGCAGTATTTT. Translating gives CASSFGGYGTDTQYF.

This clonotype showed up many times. Here the CDR3 DNA reads TGTGCCAGCAGCCGGGAGAATACAGGGAGAGGCTACACCTTC. Translation gives CASSRENTGRGYTF. The gene calls are TRBV7-9 and TRBJ1-2, with D perhaps TRBD1 (6 bases). CDR3 length: 14 residues. Germline V gene data show CDR1 as SEHNR and CDR2 as FQNEAQ (reference sequence). The V end was cut by 5 bases, the J end by 8 bases, with 18 bases between. The complete variable domain, with remaining parts taken from reference TRBV7-9 and TRBJ1-2, reads DTGVSQNPRHKITKRGQNVTFRCDPISEHNRLYWYRQTLGQGPEFLTYFQNEAQLEKSRLLSDRFSAERPKGSFSTLEIQRTEQGDSAMYLCASSRENTGRGYTFGSGTRLTVV.

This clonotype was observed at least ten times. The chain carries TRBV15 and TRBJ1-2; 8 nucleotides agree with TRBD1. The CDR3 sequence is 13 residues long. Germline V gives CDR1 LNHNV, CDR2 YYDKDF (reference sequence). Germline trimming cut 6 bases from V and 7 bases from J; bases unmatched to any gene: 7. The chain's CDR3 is CATRKDRVGGYTF. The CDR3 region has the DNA TGTGCCACCAGAAAGGACAGGGTGGGTGGCTACACCTTC.

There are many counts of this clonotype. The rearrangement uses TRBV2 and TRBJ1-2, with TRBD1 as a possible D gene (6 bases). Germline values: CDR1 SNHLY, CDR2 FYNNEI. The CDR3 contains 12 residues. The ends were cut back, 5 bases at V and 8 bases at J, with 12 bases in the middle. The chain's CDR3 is CASSRDKAGYTF. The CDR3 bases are TGTGCCAGCAGTCGGGACAAGGCCGGCTACACCTTC. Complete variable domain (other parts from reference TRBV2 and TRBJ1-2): EPEVTQTPSHQVTQMGQEVILRCVPISNHLYFYWYRQILGQKVEFLVSFYNNEISEKSEIFDDQFSVERPDGSNFTLKIRSTKLEDSAMYFCASSRDKAGYTFGSGTRLTVV.

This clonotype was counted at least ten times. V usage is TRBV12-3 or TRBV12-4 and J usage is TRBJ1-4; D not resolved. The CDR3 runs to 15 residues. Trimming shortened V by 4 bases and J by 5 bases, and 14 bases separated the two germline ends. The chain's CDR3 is CASSSPREKNEKLFF. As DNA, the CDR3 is TGTGCCAGCAGTTCCCCCCGGGAAAAAAATGAAAAACTGTTTTTT.

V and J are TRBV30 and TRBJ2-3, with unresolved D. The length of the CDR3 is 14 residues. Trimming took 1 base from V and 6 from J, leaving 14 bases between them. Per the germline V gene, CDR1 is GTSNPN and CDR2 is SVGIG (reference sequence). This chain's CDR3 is CAWSGWTAGDTQYF. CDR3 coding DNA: TGTGCCTGGAGTGGATGGACGGCCGGGGATACGCAGTATTTT.

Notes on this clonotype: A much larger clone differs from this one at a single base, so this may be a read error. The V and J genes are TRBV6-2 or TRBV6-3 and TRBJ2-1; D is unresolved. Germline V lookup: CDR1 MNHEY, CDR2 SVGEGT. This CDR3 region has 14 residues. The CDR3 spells CASSYRVQANEQLF. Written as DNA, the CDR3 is TGTGCCAGCAGTTATCGAGTACAAGCCAATGAGCAGCTCTTC.

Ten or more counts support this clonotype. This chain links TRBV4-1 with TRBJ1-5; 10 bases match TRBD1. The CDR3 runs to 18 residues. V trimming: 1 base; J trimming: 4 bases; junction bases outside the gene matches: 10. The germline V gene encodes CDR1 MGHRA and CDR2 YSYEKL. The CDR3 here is CASSQGAGQGSWNQPQHF. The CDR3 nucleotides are TGCGCCAGCAGCCAAGGGGCGGGACAGGGGAGTTGGAATCAGCCCCAGCATTTT.

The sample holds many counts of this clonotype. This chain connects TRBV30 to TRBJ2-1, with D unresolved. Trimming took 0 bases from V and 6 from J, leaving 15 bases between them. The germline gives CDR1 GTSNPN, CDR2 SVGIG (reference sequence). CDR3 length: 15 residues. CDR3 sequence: CAWSVRGLIRNEQFF. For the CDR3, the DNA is TGTGCCTGGAGTGTACGTGGGTTAATCCGCAATGAGCAGTTCTTC.

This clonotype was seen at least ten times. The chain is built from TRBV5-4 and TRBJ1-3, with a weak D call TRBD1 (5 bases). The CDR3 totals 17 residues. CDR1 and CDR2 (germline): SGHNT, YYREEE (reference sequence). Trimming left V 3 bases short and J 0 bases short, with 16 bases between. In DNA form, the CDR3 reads TGTGCCAGCAGCTCAAGTCGGGACTGGCGCTCTGGAAACACCATATATTTT. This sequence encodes CASSSSRDWRSGNTIYF.